The 14 T cell receptor beta chains presented below share a single source sample, sequenced in a study of beta chain features in type 1 diabetes. The study's findings and limits: Moderate yet significant TCRB CDR3 shortening was seen in Type 1 diabetes patients in all four CD4+ subsets.

These receptors' targets are unknown. The sequenced template was cDNA made from the entire isolated RNA. Libraries were prepared by immunoSEQ multiplex PCR; TCRdb keeps only in-frame clonotypes and omits some of them. The top ten clones hold about 0.6% of a sample with 400,000 or so clones, 9.6% of them seen once. The sequenced material came from central memory CD4+ T cells from blood. The receptors shown here come from a man aged 25-45 years with type 1 diabetes.

This clone was found a few times. The gene calls are TRBV5-1 and TRBJ2-7; D gene uncertain. Trimming took off 0 bases at V and 1 base at J, with 8 bases between the two ends. The CDR3 covers 14 residues. Germline V lookup: CDR1 SGHRS, CDR2 YFSETQ. In DNA form, the CDR3 reads TGCGCCAGCAGCTTGGAGGTCGGGTCCTACGAGCAGTACTTC. It yields the protein CASSLEVGSYEQYF.

The chain recombines TRBV29-1 with TRBJ2-1; tentative D call: TRBD2 (6 bases). The germline gives CDR1 SQVTM, CDR2 ANQGSEA. V lost 2 bases and J lost 7, with 15 bases in between. The CDR3 consists of 14 residues. The CDR3 sequence: CSVEWETSTNEQFF. The DNA for the CDR3 is TGCAGCGTTGAATGGGAGACTAGTACTAATGAGCAGTTCTTC.

V and J are TRBV19 and TRBJ2-5; perhaps TRBD2 as D (5 bases). The CDR3 totals 13 residues. With 5 bases removed from V and 3 bases from J, the gap between germline ends came to 10 bases. The germline gives CDR1 LNHDA, CDR2 SQIVND (reference sequence). This CDR3 reads CASSGLAKETQYF. The CDR3 DNA reads as TGTGCCAGTAGTGGGCTAGCCAAAGAGACCCAGTACTTC.

This clone was counted a few times. CDR3: CASSIVLARETQYF. The CDR3 DNA follows: TGTGCCAGTAGTATAGTCTTGGCTCGAGAGACCCAGTACTTC. This rearrangement joins TRBV19 to TRBJ2-5; D gene uncertain. The CDR3 totals 14 residues. Germline CDR1 and CDR2: LNHDA and SQIVND (reference sequence). The germline V and J ends were trimmed by 1 base and 4 bases, with 10 bases remaining between them.

The V call is TRBV9, the J call TRBJ2-3; 8 nucleotides align to TRBD1. CDR3 length: 13 amino acids. J was trimmed by 4 bases and V by 3 bases; bases with no gene match: 1. The V gene's germline CDR1 is SGDLS and CDR2 YYNGEE. The CDR3 spells CASSGTGSDTQYF. CDR3 in DNA: TGTGCCAGCAGCGGGACAGGGTCAGATACGCAGTATTTT.

This clone occurred many times. The chain employs TRBV23-1 and TRBJ2-7, with TRBD2 matching 14 bases. TRBV23-1 qualifies as an ORF whose function is uncertain. Trimming cost V 4 bases and J 5 bases; bases outside gene matches: 1. CDR3 length equals 14 residues. As DNA, the CDR3 is TGCGCCAGCAGTCCGGGACTAGCGGGAGACGAGCAGTACTTC. Translated, it gives CASSPGLAGDEQYF.

This clone was found a few times. The CDR3 loop is CASSSTSGTYEQYF. DNA of the CDR3: TGTGCCAGCAGCTCGACTAGCGGGACCTACGAGCAGTACTTC. The V gene is TRBV7-9, the J gene TRBJ2-7; 11 bases fit TRBD2. The CDR3 contains 14 residues. Germline values: CDR1 SEHNR, CDR2 FQNEAQ (reference sequence). V trimming: 4 bases; J trimming: 2 bases; junction bases outside the gene matches: 1. Together with reference TRBV7-9 and TRBJ2-7, the CDR3 gives the full variable domain: DTGVSQNPRHKITKRGQNVTFRCDPISEHNRLYWYRQTLGQGPEFLTYFQNEAQLEKSRLLSDRFSAERPKGSFSTLEIQRTEQGDSAMYLCASSSTSGTYEQYFGPGTRLTVT.

This clone was counted a few times. V is TRBV29-1 and J is TRBJ2-5; maybe TRBD2 (6 bases). The germline V gene encodes CDR1 SQVTM and CDR2 ANQGSEA. The CDR3 runs to 13 residues. Trimming cost V 4 bases and J 5 bases, with 14 bases left between them. The CDR3 loop reads CSVVAASRETQYF. As DNA, the CDR3 is TGCAGCGTTGTAGCGGCTAGCAGGGAGACCCAGTACTTC.

This clone has a handful of counts. At one end, the junction sequence differs from germline, possibly due to a read error. The genes are TRBV6-1 and TRBJ2-5, with 7 nucleotides matching TRBD1. This CDR3 contains 13 residues. The germline V gene has CDR1 MNHNS and CDR2 SASEGT. CDR3 amino acids: CAISEGAQETQYF. The CDR3 DNA is TGTGCCATCAGTGAGGGGGCCCAAGAGACCCAGTACTTC.

There are a few counts of this clone. The chain recombines TRBV6-5 with TRBJ1-5, with D unresolved. This CDR3 comprises 13 residues. Per germline, CDR1 MNHEY and CDR2 SVGAGI. Trimming stripped 5 bases from V and 5 bases from J, with 10 bases between. CDR3 nucleotide sequence: TGTGCCAGCAGTCGTACCGGGGATCAGCCCCAGCATTTT. Translated, it gives CASSRTGDQPQHF.

The V gene is TRBV7-2, the J gene TRBJ2-1; D assignment may be TRBD1 or TRBD2 (5 bases each). The CDR3 length is 13 residues. The germline V gene has CDR1 SGHTA and CDR2 FQGNSA. V was pared by 1 base and J by 12 bases, with 13 bases between. CDR3 bases: TGTGCCAGCAGCTTAGAGTTTGGGGGACGGCAGTTCTTC. It encodes CASSLEFGGRQFF.

This clone was recorded a few times. V and J are TRBV5-5 and TRBJ2-1, with 9 nucleotides matching TRBD2. With V trimmed by 0 bases and J by 7 bases, 5 bases remained unmatched. The CDR3 sequence is 15 residues long. Germline V CDR1 and CDR2: SGHKS, YYEKEE (reference sequence). The CDR3 loop is CASSLDSGSYNEQFF. In nucleotides, the CDR3 is TGTGCCAGCAGCTTGGATAGCGGGAGTTATAATGAGCAGTTCTTC. The whole variable domain, remainder taken from reference TRBV5-5 and TRBJ2-1, is DAGVTQSPTHLIKTRGQQVTLRCSPISGHKSVSWYQQVLGQGPQFIFQYYEKEERGRGNFPDRFSARQFPNYSSELNVNALLLGDSALYLCASSLDSGSYNEQFFGPGTRLTVL.

This clone showed up just a few times. This rearrangement joins TRBV7-2 to TRBJ2-1; 7 bases agree with TRBD2. Germline CDR1 and CDR2: SGHTA and FQGNSA. The V gene end was trimmed by 5 bases and the J gene end by 10 bases; junction bases not matched to a gene: 17. The CDR3 runs to 16 residues. CDR3 DNA: TGTGCCAGCAGCCAGCGGGAAGGAGGGTTGGCAAGGGAGCAGTTCTTC. This encodes CASSQREGGLAREQFF. Variable domain in full (rest from reference TRBV7-2 and TRBJ2-1): GAGVSQSPSNKVTEKGKDVELRCDPISGHTALYWYRQSLGQGLEFLIYFQGNSAPDKSGLPSDRFSAERTGGSVSTLTIQRTQQEDSAVYLCASSQREGGLAREQFFGPGTRLTVL.

This clone has a count of ten or more. The chain employs TRBV7-9 and TRBJ2-7; 8 bases map to TRBD2. The CDR3 has 16 amino acids. The ends lost 7 bases at V and 7 bases at J; junction bases unmatched: 18. Germline V gene sequence: CDR1 SEHNR, CDR2 FQNEAQ (reference sequence). The CDR3 DNA reads TGTGCCAGCAACAATCTAGCGGGCCGCGATGCGGGGGAGCAGTACTTC. Translation: CASNNLAGRDAGEQYF.